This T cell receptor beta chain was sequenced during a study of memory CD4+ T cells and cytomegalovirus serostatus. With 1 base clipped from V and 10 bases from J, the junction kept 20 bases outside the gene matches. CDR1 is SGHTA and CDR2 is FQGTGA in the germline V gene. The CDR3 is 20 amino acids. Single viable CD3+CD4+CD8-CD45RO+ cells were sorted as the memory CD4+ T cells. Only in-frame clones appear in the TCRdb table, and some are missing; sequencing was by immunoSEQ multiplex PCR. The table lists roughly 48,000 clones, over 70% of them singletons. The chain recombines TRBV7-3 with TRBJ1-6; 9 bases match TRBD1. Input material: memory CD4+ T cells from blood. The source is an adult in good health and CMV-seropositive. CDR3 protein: CASSLKGSPGTGQEESPLHF. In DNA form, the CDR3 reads TGTGCCAGCAGCTTAAAGGGCAGCCCCGGGACAGGGCAGGAGGAATCACCCCTCCACTTT.